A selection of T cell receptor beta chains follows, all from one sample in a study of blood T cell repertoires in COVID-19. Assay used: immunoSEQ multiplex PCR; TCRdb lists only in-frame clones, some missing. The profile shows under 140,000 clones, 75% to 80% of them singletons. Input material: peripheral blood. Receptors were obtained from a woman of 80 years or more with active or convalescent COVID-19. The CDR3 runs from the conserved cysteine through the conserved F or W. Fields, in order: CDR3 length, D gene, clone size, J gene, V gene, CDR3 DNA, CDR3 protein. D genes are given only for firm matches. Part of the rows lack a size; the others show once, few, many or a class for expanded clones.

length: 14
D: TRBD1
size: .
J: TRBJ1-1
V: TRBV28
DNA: TGTGCCAGCAGTACCACGACAGGGGGCACTGAAGCTTTCTTT
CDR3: CASSTTTGGTEAFF

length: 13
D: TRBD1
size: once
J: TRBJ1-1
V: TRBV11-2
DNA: TGTGCCAGCAAAGCCGGGACAGGGAGTAGAGCTTTCTTT
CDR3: CASKAGTGSRAFF

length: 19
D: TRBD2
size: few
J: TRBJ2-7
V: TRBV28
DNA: TGTGCCAGCAGTTTTTCCCTGGACCTGAAACTAGCGGGAGGAGACGAGCAGTACTTC
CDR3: CASSFSLDLKLAGGDEQYF

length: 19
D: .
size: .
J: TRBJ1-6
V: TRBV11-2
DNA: TGTGCCAGCAGCTTAATCTCCCGCCCGGGGGGGGCTGGGAATTCACCCCTCCACTTT
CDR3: CASSLISRPGGAGNSPLHF

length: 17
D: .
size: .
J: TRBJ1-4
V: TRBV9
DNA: TGTGCCAGCAGCGTAGCCGGCAGGGCAGGTCCTAATGAAAAACTGTTTTTT
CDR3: CASSVAGRAGPNEKLFF

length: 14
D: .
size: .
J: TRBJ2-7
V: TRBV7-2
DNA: TGTGCCAGCAGCTTAAGGGGTGGCCCCTACGAGCAGTACTTC
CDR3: CASSLRGGPYEQYF

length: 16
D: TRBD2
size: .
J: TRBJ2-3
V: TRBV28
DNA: TGTGCCAGCAGTCCAGGACTAGCGGAGAACACAGATACGCAGTATTTT
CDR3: CASSPGLAENTDTQYF

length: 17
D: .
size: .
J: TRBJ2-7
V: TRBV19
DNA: TGTGCCAGTAGTATGAACGGGAGTCCCCAACATTCCTACGAGCAGTACTTC
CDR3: CASSMNGSPQHSYEQYF

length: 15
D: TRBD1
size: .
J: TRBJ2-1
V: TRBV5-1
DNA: TGCGCCAGCAGCTGGGGACAGGGGTCCTACAATGAGCAGTTCTTC
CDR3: CASSWGQGSYNEQFF

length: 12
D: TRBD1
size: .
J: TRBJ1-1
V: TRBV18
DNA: TGTGCCAGCTCACCAACAGGGGCGGGAGCTTTCTTT
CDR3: CASSPTGAGAFF

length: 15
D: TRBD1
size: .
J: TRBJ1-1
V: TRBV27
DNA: TGTGCCAGCAGTCCCGGACAGGGCATGAACACTGAAGCTTTCTTT
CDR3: CASSPGQGMNTEAFF

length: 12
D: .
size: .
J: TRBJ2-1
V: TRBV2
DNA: TGTGCCAGCACTCTGGGCAGCAATGAGCAGTTCTTC
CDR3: CASTLGSNEQFF

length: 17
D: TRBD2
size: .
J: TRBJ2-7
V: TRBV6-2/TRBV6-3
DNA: TGTGCCAGCAGTCCCAAAATTGGACTAGCGGGAACCTACGAGCAGTACTTC
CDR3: CASSPKIGLAGTYEQYF

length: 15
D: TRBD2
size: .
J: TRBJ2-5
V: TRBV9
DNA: TGTGCCAGCAGCGAGCGGGAGAGGATCACAGAGACCCAGTACTTC
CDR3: CASSERERITETQYF

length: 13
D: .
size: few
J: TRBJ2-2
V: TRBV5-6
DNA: TGTGCCAGCAGCTTGGTTTCCTTCGGGGAGCTGTTTTTT
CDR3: CASSLVSFGELFF

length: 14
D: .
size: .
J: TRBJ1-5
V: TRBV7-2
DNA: TGTGCCAGCAGTTTCCGGGGAATCAATCAGCCCCAGCATTTT
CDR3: CASSFRGINQPQHF

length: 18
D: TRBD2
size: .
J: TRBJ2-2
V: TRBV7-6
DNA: TGTGCCAGCAGCTTAGGAAGCGGGAGCGCTCAGAGCACCGGGGAGCTGTTTTTT
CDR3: CASSLGSGSAQSTGELFF

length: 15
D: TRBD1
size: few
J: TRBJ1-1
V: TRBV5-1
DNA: TGCGCCAGCAGCTTGAGCGGACAGGTGAACACTGAAGCTTTCTTT
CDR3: CASSLSGQVNTEAFF

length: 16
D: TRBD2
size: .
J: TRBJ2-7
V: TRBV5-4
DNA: TGTGCCAGCAGCATGGGGTTAGCGGGAGGGCCTCTCGAGCAGTACTTC
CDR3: CASSMGLAGGPLEQYF

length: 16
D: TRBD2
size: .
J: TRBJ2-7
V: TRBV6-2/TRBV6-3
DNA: TGTGCCAGCAGTTACTCGAGCGGGAGAAGTTACTACGAGCAGTACTTC
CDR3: CASSYSSGRSYYEQYF

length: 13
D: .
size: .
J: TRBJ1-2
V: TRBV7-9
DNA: TGTGCCAGCACCGAAGGGAGGGCCCTTGGCTACACCTTC
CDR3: CASTEGRALGYTF

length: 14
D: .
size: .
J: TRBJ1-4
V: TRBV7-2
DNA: TGTGCCAGCAGCCCGCAGGGTACTAATGAAAAACTGTTTTTT
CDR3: CASSPQGTNEKLFF

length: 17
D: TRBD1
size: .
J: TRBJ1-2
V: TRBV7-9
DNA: TGTGCCAGCAGCTCGCGTCTGGACAGGGCAGGAAACTATGGCTACACCTTC
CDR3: CASSSRLDRAGNYGYTF

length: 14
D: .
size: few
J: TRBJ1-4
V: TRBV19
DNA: TGTGCCAGTAGCACCGGGGAGACTAATGAAAAACTGTTTTTT
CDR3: CASSTGETNEKLFF

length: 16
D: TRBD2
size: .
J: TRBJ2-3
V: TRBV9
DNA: TGTGCCAGCAGCCAAAGCGGGAGTCTTGGCACAGATACGCAGTATTTT
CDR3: CASSQSGSLGTDTQYF

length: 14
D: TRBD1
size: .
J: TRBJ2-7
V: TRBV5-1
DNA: TGCGCCAGCAGCCCGCTCGACAGGGGGTTGGTGCAGTACTTC
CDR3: CASSPLDRGLVQYF

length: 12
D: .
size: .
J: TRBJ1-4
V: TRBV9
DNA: TGTGCCAGCAGCGGGGAGGGGACGAAACTGTTTTTT
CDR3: CASSGEGTKLFF

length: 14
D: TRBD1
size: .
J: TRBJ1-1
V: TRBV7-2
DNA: TGTGCCAGCAGCTTGAACAGGGGGCGAACTGAAGCTTTCTTT
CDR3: CASSLNRGRTEAFF

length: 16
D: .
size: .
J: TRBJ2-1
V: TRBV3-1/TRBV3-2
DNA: TGTGCCAGCAGCCATCTAGCGAGAGTGGCCTACAATGAGCAGTTCTTC
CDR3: CASSHLARVAYNEQFF

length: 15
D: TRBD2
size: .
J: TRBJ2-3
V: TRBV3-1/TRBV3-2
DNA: TGTGCCAGCAGCAATAGCGGGAGGGTTACAGATACGCAGTATTTT
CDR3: CASSNSGRVTDTQYF

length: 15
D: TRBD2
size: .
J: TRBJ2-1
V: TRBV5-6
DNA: TGTGCCAGCAGCCGGACTAGCGGGTGGGACAATGAGCAGTTCTTC
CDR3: CASSRTSGWDNEQFF

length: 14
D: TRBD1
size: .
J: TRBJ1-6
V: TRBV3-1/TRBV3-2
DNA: TGTGCCAGCAGTCTCGGGACAGGGGTGTCACCCCTCCACTTT
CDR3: CASSLGTGVSPLHF

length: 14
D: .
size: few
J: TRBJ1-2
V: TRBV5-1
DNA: TGCGCCAGCAGCTTGAGTCGCAGGGCTGATGGCTACACCTTC
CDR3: CASSLSRRADGYTF

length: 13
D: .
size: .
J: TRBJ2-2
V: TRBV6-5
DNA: TGTGCCAGCAGTTTGAGCTCCAACGGGGAGCTGTTTTTT
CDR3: CASSLSSNGELFF

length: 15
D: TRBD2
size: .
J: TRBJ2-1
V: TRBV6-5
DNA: TGTGCCAGCCAGCGACTAGCGGCCCGATTGGGTGAGCAGTTCTTC
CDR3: CASQRLAARLGEQFF

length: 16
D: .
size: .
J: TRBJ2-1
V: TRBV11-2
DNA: TGTGCCAGCAGCCCCCGGCCGACTAGGTGGGACAATGAGCAGTTCTTC
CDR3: CASSPRPTRWDNEQFF

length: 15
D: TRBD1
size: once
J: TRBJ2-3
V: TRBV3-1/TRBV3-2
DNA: TGTGCCAGCAGCCCGACAGGGAGTTTCACAGATACGCAGTATTTT
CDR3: CASSPTGSFTDTQYF

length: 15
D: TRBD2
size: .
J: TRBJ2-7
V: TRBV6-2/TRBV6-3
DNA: TGTGCCAGCAGCCGGACTAGCGGGAGCAGGTACGAGCAGTACTTC
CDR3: CASSRTSGSRYEQYF

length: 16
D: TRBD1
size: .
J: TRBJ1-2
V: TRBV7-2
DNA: TGTGCCAGCAGCTTAGCGCCGGTCAGGGGGAACTATGGCTACACCTTC
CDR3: CASSLAPVRGNYGYTF

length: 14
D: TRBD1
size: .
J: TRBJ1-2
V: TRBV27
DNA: TGTGCCAGCCGGACAGGGGGTGACTTCTATGGCTACACCTTC
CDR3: CASRTGGDFYGYTF

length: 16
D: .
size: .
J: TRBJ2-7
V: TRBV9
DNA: TGTGCCAGCAGCGTAGCTGACAGAGCGGTCGGGAGCGAGCAGTACTTC
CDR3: CASSVADRAVGSEQYF

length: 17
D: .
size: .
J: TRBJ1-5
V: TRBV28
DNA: TGTGCCAGCAGACAAAATTTCCTCCGGGACAACAATCAGCCCCAGCATTTT
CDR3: CASRQNFLRDNNQPQHF

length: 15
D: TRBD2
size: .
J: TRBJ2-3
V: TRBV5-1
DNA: TGCGCCAGCAGCTTGGTAGCGGGAGGGGAAGATACGCAGTATTTT
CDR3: CASSLVAGGEDTQYF

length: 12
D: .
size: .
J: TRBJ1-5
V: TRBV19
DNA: TGTGCCAGTAGTACTCGAGGGCAGCCCCAGCATTTT
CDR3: CASSTRGQPQHF

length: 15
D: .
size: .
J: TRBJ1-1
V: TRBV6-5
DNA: TGTGCCAGCAGTTACAACTACGGACTTAACACTGAAGCTTTCTTT
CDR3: CASSYNYGLNTEAFF

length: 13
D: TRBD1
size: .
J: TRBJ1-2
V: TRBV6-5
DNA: TGTGCCAGCAGTTACCTGGACAGGCCTGGCTACACCTTC
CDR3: CASSYLDRPGYTF

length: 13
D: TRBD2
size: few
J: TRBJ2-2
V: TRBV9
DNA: TGTGCCAGCAGCATGACTAGCTCCGGGGAGCTGTTTTTT
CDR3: CASSMTSSGELFF

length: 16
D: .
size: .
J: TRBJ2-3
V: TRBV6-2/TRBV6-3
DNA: TGTGCCAGCAGTTACTCTATCAGTCAACCCACAGATACGCAGTATTTT
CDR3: CASSYSISQPTDTQYF

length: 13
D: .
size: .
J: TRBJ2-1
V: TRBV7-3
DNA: TGTGCCAGCAGCCCATTTTGGAGCCATGAGCAGTTCTTC
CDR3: CASSPFWSHEQFF

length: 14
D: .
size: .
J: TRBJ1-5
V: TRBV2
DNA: TGTGCCAGCAGGGAGGGACGTAACAATCAGCCCCAGCATTTT
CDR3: CASREGRNNQPQHF

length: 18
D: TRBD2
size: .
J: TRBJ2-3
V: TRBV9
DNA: TGTGCCAGCAGCGTAGACGGAGGAGCGGGAGGGCCGATCGATACGCAGTATTTT
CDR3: CASSVDGGAGGPIDTQYF

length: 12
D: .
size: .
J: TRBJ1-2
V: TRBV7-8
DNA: TGTGCCAGCAGTCCAGCGGGGCGTGGCTACACCTTC
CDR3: CASSPAGRGYTF

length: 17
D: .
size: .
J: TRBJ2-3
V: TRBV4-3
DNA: TGCGCCAGCAGCCAATTCGTATTTTCAGGGCGGACAGATACGCAGTATTTT
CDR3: CASSQFVFSGRTDTQYF

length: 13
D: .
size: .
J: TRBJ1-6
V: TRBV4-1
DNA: TGCGCCAGCAGCTTGGACTGGGGTTCACCCCTCCACTTT
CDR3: CASSLDWGSPLHF

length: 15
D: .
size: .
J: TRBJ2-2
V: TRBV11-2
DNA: TGTGCCAGCAGCACCCGTTTTGGGAGAACCGGGGAGCTGTTTTTT
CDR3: CASSTRFGRTGELFF